The rows below give T cell receptor beta chains drawn from one sample of a study of human T cells and chemical hapten exposure. One entry per CDR3 protein, called by TCRdb with MiXCR from the RACE reads. The top ten clones hold approximately 1.3% of a sample with fewer than 150,000 distinct CDR3 sequences, around 11% of them seen once. Source: whole blood, taken in connection with sensitization to the hapten diphenylcyclopropenone (DPC). These receptors all come from a woman aged 45 to 65 with alopecia areata. Some clones in this sample may be carry-over from other donors' samples. CDR3s leave out the opening cysteine and the closing phenylalanine or tryptophan.

v_gene | CDR3aa
TRBV25-1 | ASSRQGFGELF
TRBV29-1 | SGATGLSEQY
TRBV12-3/TRBV12-4 | ASSLVLAYGYT
TRBV5-1 | ASSSGSSTDTQY
TRBV30 | ACSGRGRGEKLF
TRBV7-2 | ASSRGLVETQY
TRBV4-1 | ASSQAGGPAGGYEQY
TRBV7-3 | ASSPGQVVYNEQF
TRBV12-3/TRBV12-4 | ASSPGQGRDTEAF
TRBV5-1 | ASSLGTTRTDEQY
TRBV28 | ASSSPGAASSYEQY
TRBV18 | ASSPRHRDSPLH